This T cell receptor beta chain comes out of a study of Graves' ophthalmopathy and Graves' hyperthyroidism. This clonotype was counted only a few times. Trimming removed 8 bases from V and 2 bases from J, with 12 bases in between. This CDR3 region has 13 residues. The germline V gene has CDR1 SEHNR and CDR2 FQNEAQ (reference sequence). The diagnostic workup employed clinical symptoms, serum thyroxine, TRAb, thyroid ultrasound and orbital computed tomography. The authors amplified TCR beta CDR3 regions, and they did so from RNA transcripts for repertoire sequencing. First-round RT-PCR relied on HTBI primers, and a second-round multiplex PCR came next. Each CDR3 protein is one row after TCRdb ran MiXCR on the multiplex PCR reads. The sample has 900,000 to 1,200,000 distinct CDR3 sequences; about 38% are singletons.

The rearrangement uses TRBV7-9 and TRBJ2-5, with D possibly being TRBD2 (5 bases). Input material: peripheral blood or thyroid tissue (not recorded which). This sequence was found in an adult man with Graves' hyperthyroidism. The CDR3 protein is CASFPGKQETQYF. In DNA form, the CDR3 reads TGTGCCAGCTTTCCGGGGAAGCAAGAGACCCAGTACTTC.